This paragraph reports one TCR beta chain. Its antigen is not identified. The data derive from a study of cytomegalovirus exposure and HLA in healthy donors. Points from the study as a whole: In a later analysis, a missense DCLRE1C variant was linked to TCR beta V- and J-gene trimming. Indistinguishable V segments such as TRBV6-2 and TRBV6-3 were excluded. Previous analysis showed most TCR beta V segments were productive about 87% or about 30% of the time. The study designated 150 or so TCR beta chains cytomegalovirus-associated.

PCR employed 60 Vbeta and 13 Jbeta primers. TCRdb's table, derived via immunoSEQ multiplex PCR, lists solely in-frame clones and lacks some. The table records under 200,000 clones, roughly 80% of them present only once. The V and J ends lost 4 bases and 7 bases, in that order; junction bases with no gene match: 5. The CDR3 runs to 13 residues. Germline loops: CDR1 SGHNT, CDR2 YYREEE (reference sequence). This chain uses TRBV5-4 with TRBJ1-1, with 9 positions matching TRBD1. The origin of this receptor is a woman under 40 in good health and CMV-seropositive. The sequencing sample was made of PBMCs. The CDR3 DNA follows: TGTGCCAGCAGCGGGACAGGGAAGGTTGAAGCTTTCTTT. Amino acids: CASSGTGKVEAFF. Full variable domain (remainder filled in from reference TRBV5-4 and TRBJ1-1): ETGVTQSPTHLIKTRGQQVTLRCSSQSGHNTVSWYQQALGQGPQFIFQYYREEENGRGNFPPRFSGLQFPNYSSELNVNALELDDSALYLCASSGTGKVEAFFGQGTRLTVV.